This note documents a single T cell receptor (beta chain) sequence. Using immunoSEQ multiplex PCR, the repertoire was profiled, and TCRdb retains in-frame clones only, with some absent. The sample shows 110,000 or so clones, 55% to 70% of them seen only once. This record belongs to a study of shared clonotypes between healthy human individuals. Study context: Each donor had three CD4 naive, three CD4 memory, two CD8 naive and one CD8 memory plate.

V was pared by 4 bases and J by 3 bases, with 12 bases between. This CDR3 contains 14 residues. CDR1 and CDR2 (germline): MGHDK, SYGVNS. The sequence came from a woman in her twenties or thirties in good health. The rearrangement joins TRBV25-1 to TRBJ2-5, with D tentatively TRBD1 or TRBD2 (5 bases each). The sequenced sample was memory CD8+ T cells sorted from blood. Documented subset: CD45RO+ cells pooled with CCR7-negative TemRA cells. The CDR3 nucleotides read TGTGCCAGCAGTGGGGACGGCCCTAAAGAGACCCAGTACTTC. It yields the protein CASSGDGPKETQYF.